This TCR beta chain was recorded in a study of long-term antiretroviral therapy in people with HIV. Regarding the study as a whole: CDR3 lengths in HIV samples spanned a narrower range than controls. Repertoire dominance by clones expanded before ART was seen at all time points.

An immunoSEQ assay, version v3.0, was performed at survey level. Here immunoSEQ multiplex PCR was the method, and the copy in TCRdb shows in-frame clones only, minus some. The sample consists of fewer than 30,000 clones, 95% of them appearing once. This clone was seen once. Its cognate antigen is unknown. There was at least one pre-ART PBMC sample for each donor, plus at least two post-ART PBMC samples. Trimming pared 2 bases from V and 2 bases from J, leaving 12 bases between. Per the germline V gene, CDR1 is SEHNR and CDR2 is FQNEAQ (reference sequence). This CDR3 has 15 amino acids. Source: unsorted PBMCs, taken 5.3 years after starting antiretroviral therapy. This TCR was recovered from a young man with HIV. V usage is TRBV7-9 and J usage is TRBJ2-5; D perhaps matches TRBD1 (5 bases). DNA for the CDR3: TGTGCCAGCAGCTTAATCTCGAGACAGCAAGAGACCCAGTACTTC. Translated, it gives CASSLISRQQETQYF.